The clone carrying this T cell receptor beta chain appeared many times. Its antigen is still unknown. The sample originates from a study of T-cell memory formation after mild COVID-19. MiXCR, applied by TCRdb to the 5' RACE reads, yields one record per CDR3 protein. The sample has roughly 580,000 distinct CDR3 sequences, roughly 18% seen once. CDR3 length equals 20 residues. Germline trimming cut 2 bases from V and 1 base from J; bases unmatched to any gene: 17. Germline CDR1 reads MGHRA; CDR2 reads YSYEKL. Whole-study results and caveats: The CD4+ clones that contracted clustered mainly within CM and EM, and the CD8+ clones concentrated in EMRA.

The sequence derives from an adult woman who had mild COVID-19 (a few samples of this study predate the infection). Cell type and time point are not known. This sequence joins TRBV4-1 and TRBJ1-1, with 9 nucleotides matching TRBD1. Sequenced input: PBMCs or a T cell subset sorted from them (not recorded which). This chain's CDR3 is CASSQSRDRVFFSPNTEAFF. CDR3 nucleotide sequence: TGCGCCAGCAGCCAATCCCGGGACAGGGTGTTTTTTTCTCCGAACACTGAAGCTTTCTTT.